This T cell receptor beta chain was identified in a study of T-cell memory formation after mild COVID-19. Trimming removed 3 bases at V and 1 base at J, with 8 bases between. Germline-derived CDR1 and CDR2 are KGHDR and SFDVKD. This CDR3 region has 15 residues. Worth noting for this clonotype: Its antigen is unknown.

Constant-segment primers served in 5'RACE that generated TCR alpha and TCR beta cDNA libraries bearing sample barcodes and UMIs. TCRdb redid the calling of the 5' RACE reads with MiXCR, one entry per CDR3 protein. The profile shows about 340,000 distinct CDR3 sequences, around 21% of them singletons. Findings and limits, study-wide: Later expanders leaned CD4+, whereas day 15 to 85 contracting clones were balanced CD4/CD8. Clones that contracted clustered mainly in CM and EM if CD4+ and in EMRA if CD8+.

The receptor comes from an adult woman who had mild COVID-19 (a few samples of this study predate the infection). Cell type and time point are not known. The sample comprised PBMCs or a T cell subset sorted from them (not recorded which). The chain uses TRBV24-1 and TRBJ2-2; TRBD1 might be the D (6 bases). Written as DNA, the CDR3 is TGTGCCACCAGTGATGGGGACAAGAACACCGGGGAGCTGTTTTTT. Its protein is CATSDGDKNTGELFF.